The 29 T cell receptor beta chains listed next were all sequenced from one sample in a study of cytomegalovirus exposure and HLA in healthy donors. A multiplex PCR was run with 60 Vbeta primers and 13 Jbeta primers. Sequenced by immunoSEQ multiplex PCR; TCRdb stores in-frame clones only, minus some. The sample has tens of thousands of clones, and its top ten clones hold 5%. Material: PBMCs. Source of these receptors: a woman aged 40 to 55 in good health and CMV-seropositive.

The chain is built from TRBV10-3 and TRBJ1-2; D is possibly TRBD1 (6 bases). This CDR3 is 15 amino acids long. Looked up from germline, CDR1 is ENHRY and CDR2 is SYGVKD. V was shortened by 0 bases and J by 4 bases, with 12 bases between the two germline ends. CDR3 residues: CAISESGQGSYGYTF. The CDR3 bases are TGTGCCATCAGTGAGTCGGGGCAGGGGAGCTATGGCTACACCTTC.

This chain uses TRBV29-1 with TRBJ1-4, with 8 bases lining up with TRBD1. Germline CDR1 SQVTM, CDR2 ANQGSEA. Germline trimming cut 7 bases from V and 5 bases from J; bases unmatched to any gene: 6. The CDR3 consists of 13 residues. CDR3 protein: CSGLQGGNEKLFF. The CDR3 DNA reads TGCAGCGGGTTACAGGGGGGGAATGAAAAACTGTTTTTT.

CDR3 DNA: TGTGCCAGCAGCTTAGCCAGCGGGGCTTACAATGAGCAGTTCTTC. It codes for CASSLASGAYNEQFF. The chain recombines TRBV7-9 with TRBJ2-1; 7 bases align to TRBD2. This CDR3 contains 15 residues. Germline V gives CDR1 SEHNR, CDR2 FQNEAQ (reference sequence). V dropped 0 bases and J dropped 4; count of bases not matched to a gene: 3.

This chain connects TRBV4-1 to TRBJ1-2; TRBD1 matches 8 bases. This CDR3 is 15 amino acids long. CDR1 is MGHRA, CDR2 YSYEKL, per germline. Trimming cost V 1 base and J 4 bases; bases outside gene matches: 5. The CDR3 here is CASSQGQGNTYGYTF. As DNA, the CDR3 is TGCGCCAGCAGCCAAGGACAGGGGAATACCTATGGCTACACCTTC.

The CDR3 spells CASSEPSKQGYEQYF. CDR3 nucleotide sequence: TGTGCCAGCAGTGAACCGTCTAAGCAGGGCTACGAGCAGTACTTC. The chain recombines TRBV6-1 with TRBJ2-7, with D perhaps TRBD1 (5 bases). The CDR3 has 15 amino acids. Per the germline V gene, CDR1 is MNHNS and CDR2 is SASEGT. Trimming shortened V by 2 bases and J by 3 bases, and 14 bases separated the two germline ends.

On this clone itself: A junction end diverges from the germline sequence, so it may reflect a read error. This sequence joins TRBV11-3 and TRBJ2-1, with TRBD2 matching over 11 bases. The CDR3 is 16 amino acids. CDR1 is SGHNT, CDR2 YENEEA, per germline. The CDR3 DNA reads as TGTGCCAGCAGTTTAGTCGGGACTAGCGGAAACAATGAGCAGTTCTTC. Its translation: CASSLVGTSGNNEQFF.

V gene TRBV18 combines with J gene TRBJ2-6; D might be TRBD1 (5 bases). CDR3 length: 17 residues. Per germline, CDR1 KGHSH and CDR2 LQKENI. V lost 2 bases and J lost 0, with 11 bases in between. The CDR3 spells CASSPVGVNSGANVLTF. In DNA form, the CDR3 reads TGTGCCAGCTCACCAGTAGGGGTCAACTCTGGGGCCAACGTCCTGACTTTC.

V gene TRBV5-1 combines with J gene TRBJ2-5, with TRBD2 matching 13 bases. J gave up 5 bases and V 0 bases, and 7 bases lay outside the gene matches. CDR1 and CDR2 (germline): SGHRS, YFSETQ. The CDR3 totals 17 residues. The CDR3: CASSLGKLAGGQETQYF. As DNA, the CDR3 is TGCGCCAGCAGCTTGGGGAAACTAGCGGGGGGGCAGGAGACCCAGTACTTC.

V and J are TRBV5-4 and TRBJ1-1; TRBD1 matches at 7 bases. V trimming: 5 bases; J trimming: 5 bases; junction bases outside the gene matches: 9. There are 14 residues in the CDR3. The V gene's germline CDR1 is SGHNT and CDR2 YYREEE (reference sequence). The CDR3: CASSLDRVETEAFF. The CDR3 region has the DNA TGTGCCAGCAGTTTAGACAGGGTTGAAACTGAAGCTTTCTTT.

The chain combines TRBV7-2 with TRBJ2-1; 12 bases fit TRBD2. The CDR3 loop spans 17 amino acids. V trimming: 4 bases; J trimming: 9 bases; junction bases outside the gene matches: 13. Germline CDR1 reads SGHTA; CDR2 reads FQGNSA. The CDR3 bases are TGTGCCAGCAGCTCTAGCGGGGGGGCCGGCGGCGGTAGTGAGCAGTTCTTC. This codes for CASSSSGGAGGGSEQFF.

The rearrangement links TRBV4-2 to TRBJ1-6; 7 bases align to TRBD1. In germline, CDR1 is LGHNA, CDR2 YNFKEQ. Trimming took 4 bases from V and 5 from J; bases not matched to a gene: 2. CDR3 length: 14 residues. The CDR3 protein is CASSPGTDNSPLHF. For the CDR3, the DNA is TGTGCCAGCAGCCCAGGGACAGATAATTCACCCCTCCACTTT.

The V call is TRBV19, the J call TRBJ1-2; the match to TRBD1 covers 11 bases. The CDR3 is 14 amino acids. Germline V gives CDR1 LNHDA, CDR2 SQIVND (reference sequence). The ends lost 6 bases at V and 2 bases at J; junction bases unmatched: 2. The CDR3 DNA reads TGTGCCAGTAGGGGGACAGGGGGAAACTATGGCTACACCTTC. It yields the protein CASRGTGGNYGYTF.

This sequence joins TRBV25-1 and TRBJ2-1, with a possible D match to TRBD1 (5 bases). This CDR3 comprises 11 residues. Trimming removed 10 bases at V and 4 bases at J, with 8 bases between. Per the germline V gene, CDR1 is MGHDK and CDR2 is SYGVNS. The CDR3 coding sequence is TGTGCCACAGGGCAGTACAATGAGCAGTTCTTC. Its translation: CATGQYNEQFF.

The rearrangement uses TRBV11-1 and TRBJ2-5; a weak D match, TRBD1 (6 bases). CDR3 length equals 15 residues. The V end lost 1 base, the J end lost 5 bases, and 14 bases lay between the germline ends. CDR1 is SGHAT and CDR2 is FQDESV in the germline V gene (reference sequence). The CDR3: CASSLVGQGRETQYF. The DNA of the CDR3 is TGTGCCAGCAGCTTAGTCGGTCAGGGGCGGGAGACCCAGTACTTC.

The chain combines TRBV6-1 with TRBJ2-7, with a weak D call TRBD1 (5 bases). This CDR3 contains 13 residues. CDR1 is MNHNS, CDR2 SASEGT, per germline. V was pared by 8 bases and J by 1 base, with 12 bases between. In DNA form, the CDR3 reads TGTGCCAGCCCGACAGATTTTTCCTACGAGCAGTACTTC. It specifies CASPTDFSYEQYF.

The V gene is TRBV7-2, the J gene TRBJ2-5; the D gene is possibly TRBD2 (5 bases). V lost 1 base and J lost 6, with 12 bases in between. The CDR3 covers 14 residues. Germline CDR1 is SGHTA and CDR2 is FQGNSA. The CDR3 DNA reads TGTGCCAGCAGCTTAGACGGGGTTAGGCAGACCCAGTACTTC. Amino acid sequence: CASSLDGVRQTQYF. Full variable domain (remainder filled in from reference TRBV7-2 and TRBJ2-5): GAGVSQSPSNKVTEKGKDVELRCDPISGHTALYWYRQSLGQGLEFLIYFQGNSAPDKSGLPSDRFSAERTGGSVSTLTIQRTQQEDSAVYLCASSLDGVRQTQYFGPGTRLLVL.

The chain employs TRBV5-1 and TRBJ2-2, with 10 bases identical to TRBD1. The CDR3 loop spans 16 amino acids. The ends lost 6 bases at V and 3 bases at J; junction bases unmatched: 8. Germline V gene lookup returns CDR1 SGHRS and CDR2 YFSETQ. The CDR3 region has the DNA TGCGCCAGCAACGGGAGACAGGGGGCGGACACCGGGGAGCTGTTTTTT. It encodes CASNGRQGADTGELFF.

CDR3 protein: CASRGGENEQFF. The CDR3 DNA reads TGCGCCAGCAGAGGGGGGGAAAATGAGCAGTTCTTC. The chain recombines TRBV5-1 with TRBJ2-1; D perhaps matches TRBD2 (7 bases). The CDR3 covers 12 residues. V was trimmed by 5 bases and J by 7 bases, leaving 10 bases between them. Germline loops: CDR1 SGHRS, CDR2 YFSETQ.

The chain uses TRBV4-1 and TRBJ1-3; no clear D. CDR1 MGHRA and CDR2 YSYEKL come from the germline V gene. The ends were cut back, 3 bases at V and 6 bases at J, with 24 bases in the middle. The CDR3 is 18 amino acids. CDR3 nucleotide sequence: TGCGCCAGCAGCCATCCCACCGGCCGGACCCAGCGGGAAAACACCATATATTTT. Translated, it gives CASSHPTGRTQRENTIYF.

This chain uses TRBV4-3 with TRBJ2-3; 7 nucleotides line up with TRBD1. Unmatched junction bases numbered 4, after V lost 4 bases and J lost 0 bases. CDR3 length: 15 residues. Germline lookup yields CDR1 LGHNA and CDR2 YSLEER. The CDR3 bases are TGCGCCAGCAGCCCGACAGGGACGAGCACAGATACGCAGTATTTT. Translation: CASSPTGTSTDTQYF.

The chain combines TRBV7-9 with TRBJ2-1, with a weak D call TRBD2 (6 bases). The V end lost 2 bases, the J end lost 7 bases, and 12 bases lay between the germline ends. CDR3 length equals 14 residues. The germline V gene encodes CDR1 SEHNR and CDR2 FQNEAQ (reference sequence). The CDR3 DNA is TGTGCCAGCAGCTTATTCACGGGGGAGAATGAGCAGTTCTTC. Translated: CASSLFTGENEQFF.

V and J are TRBV28 and TRBJ1-2, with a tentative D call TRBD1 (5 bases). Trimming stripped 6 bases from V and 4 bases from J, with 24 bases between. This CDR3 comprises 17 residues. Germline loops: CDR1 MDHEN, CDR2 SYDVKM. As DNA, the CDR3 is TGTGCCAGCAGCCAAAACCCAGGGAGGAGGATATCCTATGGCTACACCTTC. This encodes CASSQNPGRRISYGYTF.

This rearrangement joins TRBV28 to TRBJ1-1; weak D call: TRBD1 (5 bases). The CDR3 runs to 17 residues. Germline V gene sequence: CDR1 MDHEN, CDR2 SYDVKM. V was cut by 5 bases and J by 1 base, with 20 bases left in between. The CDR3 coding sequence is TGTGCCAGCAGTGAACAGGCTTTTGCGTTCGGGAACACTGAAGCTTTCTTT. Encoded protein: CASSEQAFAFGNTEAFF. Full variable domain (outside the CDR3, taken from reference TRBV28 and TRBJ1-1): DVKVTQSSRYLVKRTGEKVFLECVQDMDHENMFWYRQDPGLGLRLIYFSYDVKMKEKGDIPEGYSVSREKKERFSLILESASTNQTSMYLCASSEQAFAFGNTEAFFGQGTRLTVV.

The gene calls are TRBV6-5 and TRBJ2-7; unclear D gene. The length of the CDR3 is 13 residues. Trimming left V 5 bases short and J 3 bases short, with 11 bases between. Germline-derived CDR1 and CDR2 are MNHEY and SVGAGI. In DNA form, the CDR3 reads TGTGCCAGCAGTCGGGTCCTCCTCTACGAGCAGTACTTC. The encoded protein is CASSRVLLYEQYF.

The chain recombines TRBV28 with TRBJ2-3, with a tentative D call TRBD2 (6 bases). The CDR3 length is 13 residues. Germline V gene data show CDR1 as MDHEN and CDR2 as SYDVKM. V was shortened by 11 bases and J by 4 bases, with 16 bases between the two germline ends. In nucleotides, the CDR3 is TGTGCCCGGGAGTCGTCGGGTTCAGATACGCAGTATTTT. It codes for CARESSGSDTQYF.

V gene TRBV2 combines with J gene TRBJ2-4, with TRBD1 matching over 9 bases. V was pared by 4 bases and J by 7 bases, with 11 bases of the junction left unmatched. The germline V gene encodes CDR1 SNHLY and CDR2 FYNNEI. This CDR3 is built from 16 residues. The CDR3 bases are TGTGCCAGCAGTGCTCCGGGACAGGGCACGGGGAACATTCAGTACTTC. Translating it yields CASSAPGQGTGNIQYF.

The V call is TRBV7-2, the J call TRBJ2-4; TRBD2 matches at 10 bases. Germline V gene lookup returns CDR1 SGHTA and CDR2 FQGNSA. The CDR3 has 16 amino acids. The J segment lost 3 bases and the V segment lost 2 bases, leaving 4 bases of the junction unmatched. The CDR3 sequence: CASSLFGLAVKNIQYF. The DNA of the CDR3 is TGTGCCAGCAGCTTATTCGGACTAGCGGTCAAAAACATTCAGTACTTC.

V and J are TRBV27 and TRBJ2-5; D not resolved. The better agreement between TRBJ2-7 and the DNA end casts doubt on the J call. The CDR3 totals 13 residues. Germline lookup yields CDR1 MNHEY and CDR2 SMNVEV (reference sequence). The chain's CDR3 is CASSPQVNYEQYF. The CDR3 DNA is TGTGCCAGCAGTCCTCAGGTAAATTACGAGCAGTACTTC.

The J gene is TRBJ1-2, the V gene TRBV28; D is uncertain. Deletions cut 3 bases from V and 8 bases from J, with 13 bases between. Germline V lookup: CDR1 MDHEN, CDR2 SYDVKM. The CDR3 consists of 13 residues. The CDR3 DNA reads TGTGCCAGCAGTTTCGGCGAATCGGGGGGCTACACCTTC. It specifies CASSFGESGGYTF.